This record covers a single T cell receptor (beta chain). The sample belongs to a study of PD-1 blockade in classical Hodgkin lymphoma. This CDR3 is built from 16 residues. With V trimmed by 4 bases and J by 1 base, 7 bases remained unmatched. Germline V CDR1 and CDR2: SQVTM, ANQGSEA. Each patient's relapse followed autologous stem cell transplantation, and brentuximab vedotin exposure varied. Best responses fell into complete response, partial response or progressive disease. Libraries were prepared by immunoSEQ multiplex PCR; TCRdb keeps only in-frame clonotypes and omits some of them. The sample has about 93,000 clones, roughly 79% seen once; the top ten hold around 15%.

The TCR comes from a human donor with classical Hodgkin lymphoma. V usage is TRBV29-1 and J usage is TRBJ2-2; TRBD2 agrees at 9 bases. Specimen: peripheral blood mononuclear cells (PBMCs), collected before the second cycle of nivolumab. The DNA of the CDR3 is TGCAGCGTTGTCGGCGGTAGCGGGAGGAACACCGGGGAGCTGTTTTTT. The encoded protein is CSVVGGSGRNTGELFF.